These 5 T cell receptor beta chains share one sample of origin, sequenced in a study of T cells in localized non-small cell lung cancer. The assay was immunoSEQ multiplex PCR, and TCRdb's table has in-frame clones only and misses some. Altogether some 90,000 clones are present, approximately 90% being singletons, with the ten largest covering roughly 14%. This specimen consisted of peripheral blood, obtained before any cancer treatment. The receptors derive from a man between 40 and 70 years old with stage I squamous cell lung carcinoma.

The CDR3 here is CASSPNGVNQPQHF. For the CDR3, the DNA is TGTGCCAGCAGCCCCAACGGTGTCAATCAGCCCCAGCATTTT. V is TRBV7-2 and J is TRBJ1-5; D gene uncertain. The V gene's germline CDR1 is SGHTA and CDR2 FQGNSA. Trimming pared 5 bases from V and 3 bases from J, leaving 11 bases between. The CDR3 length is 14 residues.

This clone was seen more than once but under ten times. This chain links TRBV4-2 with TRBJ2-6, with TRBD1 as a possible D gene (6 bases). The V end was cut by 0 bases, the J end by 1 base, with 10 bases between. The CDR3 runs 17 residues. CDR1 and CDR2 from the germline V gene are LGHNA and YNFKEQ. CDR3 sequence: CASSQDIGGSGANVLTF. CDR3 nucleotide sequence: TGTGCCAGCAGCCAAGATATAGGGGGTTCTGGGGCCAACGTCCTGACTTTC.

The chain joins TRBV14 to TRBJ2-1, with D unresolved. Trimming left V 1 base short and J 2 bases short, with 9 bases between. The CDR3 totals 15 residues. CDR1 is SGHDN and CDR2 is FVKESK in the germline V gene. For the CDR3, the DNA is TGTGCCAGCAGCCAAGTTCTACGAACCTACAATGAGCAGTTCTTC. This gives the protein CASSQVLRTYNEQFF. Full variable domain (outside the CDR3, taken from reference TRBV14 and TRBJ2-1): EAGVTQFPSHSVIEKGQTVTLRCDPISGHDNLYWYRRVMGKEIKFLLHFVKESKQDESGMPNNRFLAERTGGTYSTLKVQPAELEDSGVYFCASSQVLRTYNEQFFGPGTRLTVL.

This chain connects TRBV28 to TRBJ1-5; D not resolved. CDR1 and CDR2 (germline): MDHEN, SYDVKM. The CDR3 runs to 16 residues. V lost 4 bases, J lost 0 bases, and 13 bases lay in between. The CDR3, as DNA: TGTGCCAGCAGTTACCCCTCAACAGCTAGCAATCAGCCCCAGCATTTT. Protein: CASSYPSTASNQPQHF.

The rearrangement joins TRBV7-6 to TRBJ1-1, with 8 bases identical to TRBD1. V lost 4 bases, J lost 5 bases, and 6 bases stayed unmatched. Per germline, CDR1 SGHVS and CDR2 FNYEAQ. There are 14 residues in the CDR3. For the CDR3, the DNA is TGTGCCAGCAGCTCCCGACAGGGGAGAACTGAAGCTTTCTTT. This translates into CASSSRQGRTEAFF.